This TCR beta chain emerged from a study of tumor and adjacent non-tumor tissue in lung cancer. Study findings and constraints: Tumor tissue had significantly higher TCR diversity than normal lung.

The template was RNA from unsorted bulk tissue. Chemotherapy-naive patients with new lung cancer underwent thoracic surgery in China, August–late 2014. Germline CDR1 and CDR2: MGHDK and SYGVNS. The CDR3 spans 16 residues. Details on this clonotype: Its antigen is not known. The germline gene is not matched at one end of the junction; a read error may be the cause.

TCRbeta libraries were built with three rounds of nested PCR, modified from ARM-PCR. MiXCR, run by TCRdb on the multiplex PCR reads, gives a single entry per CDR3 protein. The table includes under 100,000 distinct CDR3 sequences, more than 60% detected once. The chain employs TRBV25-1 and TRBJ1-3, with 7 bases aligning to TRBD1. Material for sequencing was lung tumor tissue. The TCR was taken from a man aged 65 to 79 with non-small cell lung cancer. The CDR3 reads CASSETRGARGYTIYF. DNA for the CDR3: TGTGCCAGCAGTGAAACCAGGGGGGCTCGTGGATACACCATATATTTT.